The 21 T cell receptor delta chains given below trace back to one sample, sequenced in a study of DNA immune sequencing with unique molecular identifiers. A 32-plex genomic DNA assay used primers for all 8 TRDV and 4 TRDJ genes. The library had 12-nucleotide UMIs introduced over roughly 3 barcoding cycles, then a second adapter PCR. TCRdb made new clone calls on the multiplex PCR reads using CATT. The table records more than 2,000 delta-chain clones, under 8.5% of them present only once. Source material: gamma-delta T cells enriched from blood buffy coat, or unenriched PBMCs (not recorded which). The origin of the receptors is a human donor in good health.

This clone showed up many times. The CDR3 reads CACDTLLGDIDTDKLIF. For the CDR3, the DNA is TGTGCCTGTGACACCCTACTGGGGGATATAGACACCGATAAACTCATCTTT. This sequence joins TRDV2 and TRDJ1, with 11 bases that match TRDD3. The CDR3 sequence is 17 residues long. Germline CDR1 reads GEAIGNYY; CDR2 reads EKD. With V trimmed by 0 bases and J by 0 bases, 5 bases remained unmatched.

In this sample, this clone turned up a few times. This likely reflects a read error, since a far larger clone is one base away. Other DNA sequences in this sample translate to the same CDR3. The chain combines TRDV2 with TRDJ1; 7 bases match TRDD3. This CDR3 has 15 residues. The V gene's germline CDR1 is GEAIGNYY and CDR2 EKD. V shed 3 bases, J shed 2 bases, and the junction held 8 bases outside the gene matches. CDR3 region: CACDLLGTDTDKLIF. The CDR3 region has the DNA TGTGCCTGTGACCTACTGGGGACAGATACCGATAAACTCATCTTT.

Turning to this clone: A far more abundant clone sits one base away, making this likely a read error. Other DNA variants within this sample encode the same CDR3. The rearrangement uses TRDV2 and TRDJ1; D unresolved. CDR3 length: 14 residues. Germline V gene sequence: CDR1 GEAIGNYY, CDR2 EKD. Trimming cost V 2 bases and J 0 bases, with 9 bases left between them. The chain's CDR3 is CACDKVGDTDKLIF. In nucleotides, the CDR3 is TGTGCCTGTGACAAAGTGGGTGACACCGATAAACTCATCTTT.

This clone appeared a single time. The CDR3 is CALGELIGPSSRGYWGKYTDKLIF. CDR3 sequence (DNA): TGTGCTCTTGGGGAACTAATTGGCCCTTCCTCCCGTGGGTACTGGGGGAAATACACCGATAAACTCATCTTT. V and J are TRDV1 and TRDJ1; 9 bases align to TRDD3. The J gene was missing in TCRdb and was found by matching the end of the DNA to germline. The CDR3 is made up of 24 amino acids. CDR1 and CDR2 from the germline V gene are TSWWSYY and QGS. Trimming took 0 bases from V and 0 from J; bases not matched to a gene: 26.

This clone has only a few counts. TCRdb pairs this DNA with a much larger clone's protein that differs at residue 6, likely a read error; the protein shown was translated from the DNA. The rearrangement joins TRDV2 to TRDJ3, with D tentatively TRDD3 (5 bases). The CDR3 sequence is 20 residues long. V was shortened by 0 bases and J by 0 bases, with 17 bases between the two germline ends. Germline V gives CDR1 GEAIGNYY, CDR2 EKD. CDR3 loop: CACDTSGTTNGSWDTRQMFF. CDR3 nucleotides: TGTGCCTGTGACACCTCGGGGACCACGAACGGCTCCTGGGACACCCGACAGATGTTTTTC.

V gene TRDV1 combines with J gene TRDJ1, with TRDD3 as a possible D gene (6 bases). The J gene was missing in TCRdb and was found by matching the end of the DNA to germline. In germline, CDR1 is TSWWSYY, CDR2 QGS. CDR3 length: 21 residues. Trimming removed 3 bases at V and 4 bases at J, with 33 bases between. CDR3 DNA sequence: TGTGCTCTTGGGGAGCCTTCAGAGGGGGTCTTGACGTACTGGGAAGGCGATAAACTCATCTTT. It translates to CALGEPSEGVLTYWEGDKLIF.

This clone was counted between two and nine times. V and J are TRDV2 and TRDJ1; D possibly corresponds to TRDD3 (6 bases). The CDR3 length is 20 residues. Germline lookup yields CDR1 GEAIGNYY and CDR2 EKD. V lost 3 bases and J lost 0, with 28 bases in between. The CDR3 region is CACDPHSTWGFLGYTDKLIF. CDR3 nucleotides: TGTGCCTGTGACCCCCACTCCACCTGGGGATTTCTGGGTTACACCGATAAACTCATCTTT.

The chain joins TRAV14/DV4 to TRDJ1; the match to TRDD3 covers 8 bases. The J gene, missing from TCRdb, was assigned here through DNA to germline matching. The CDR3 length is 17 residues. The V gene end was trimmed by 4 bases and the J gene end by 0 bases; junction bases not matched to a gene: 10. Per germline, CDR1 TSDPSYG and CDR2 QGSYDQQN (reference sequence). CDR3 nucleotides: TGTGCAATGAGAGCAACGTACTGGGGGTCCTACACCGATAAACTCATCTTT. It yields the protein CAMRATYWGSYTDKLIF.

About this clone itself: A single base is all that separates this from a far larger clone, so a read error is likely. Other DNA variants within this sample encode the same CDR3. This chain links TRDV2 with TRDJ1; D is undetermined. The V and J ends lost 2 bases and 2 bases respectively, with 11 bases between them. The CDR3 length is 14 residues. Germline V gene data show CDR1 as GEAIGNYY and CDR2 as EKD. CDR3 sequence: CACDSLVYTDKLIF. Written as DNA, the CDR3 is TGTGCCTGTGACAGTCTAGTGTATACCGATAAACTCATCTTT.

The rearrangement uses TRDV1 and TRDJ1, with 11 positions matching TRDD3. No J segment appears in TCRdb, so it was assigned here by matching the sequence to germline. CDR3 length: 24 amino acids. CDR1 and CDR2 from the germline V gene are TSWWSYY and QGS. V trimming: 0 bases; J trimming: 1 base; junction bases outside the gene matches: 25. Here the CDR3 reads CALGELEERSASWYWGICTDKLIF. The DNA for the CDR3 is TGTGCTCTTGGGGAACTAGAAGAACGGTCGGCTTCCTGGTACTGGGGGATATGCACCGATAAACTCATCTTT.

Remarks on this clone: This DNA's translation and the protein TCRdb lists, from a much larger clone, do not match at residue 10, likely due to a read error; the protein shown is translated from the DNA. The J gene is TRDJ1, the V gene TRDV2; 10 nucleotides match TRDD3. V lost 0 bases and J lost 2; bases outside the gene matches: 8. CDR1 is GEAIGNYY, CDR2 EKD, per germline. The CDR3 runs 17 residues. CDR3 sequence reads: CACDTVGGYTGTDKLIF. The CDR3 coding sequence is TGTGCCTGTGACACCGTTGGGGGATACACTGGGACCGATAAACTCATCTTT.

This clone has more than one count but fewer than ten. With only one base between it and a far larger clone, this is likely a read error. Other DNA sequences within the sample encode an identical CDR3. This chain uses TRDV2 with TRDJ1; 11 bases match TRDD3. Germline CDR1 and CDR2: GEAIGNYY and EKD. V was pared by 5 bases and J by 4 bases, with 8 bases of the junction left unmatched. The CDR3 extends over 15 amino acids. The CDR3: CACAQLGDRDDKLIF. The CDR3 DNA follows: TGTGCCTGTGCACAACTGGGGGATAGGGACGATAAACTCATCTTT.

The rearrangement uses TRDV1 and TRDJ4; TRDD3 aligns across 10 bases. No J segment appears in TCRdb, so it was assigned here by matching the sequence to germline. Trimming at V came to 2 bases and at J to 4 bases, leaving 28 bases not matched to a gene. This CDR3 has 22 residues. Germline V gives CDR1 TSWWSYY, CDR2 QGS. The CDR3 reads CALGEAFLKSPVLGDARVPLIF. The CDR3 DNA reads TGTGCTCTTGGGGAAGCCTTCCTAAAAAGTCCCGTACTGGGGGATGCCCGGGTACCCCTGATCTTT.

There are a few counts of this clone. The protein TCRdb lists belongs to a much larger clone and differs from this DNA's translation at residue 5, which points to a read error; the protein shown is made from the DNA. V and J are TRDV2 and TRDJ1; 9 nucleotides line up with TRDD3. This CDR3 comprises 20 residues. V shed 4 bases and J 0 bases; nucleotides not matched to a gene: 20. Per germline, CDR1 GEAIGNYY and CDR2 EKD. The CDR3 here is CACDSLGTGGYRTYTDKLIF. CDR3 sequence (DNA): TGTGCCTGTGATAGCCTTGGTACGGGGGGATACCGTACTTACACCGATAAACTCATCTTT.

In its sample, this clone was seen a few times. The V call is TRDV3, the J call TRDJ1, with D hard to call. The V end was cut by 3 bases, the J end by 6 bases, with 23 bases between. The germline V gene has CDR1 TVYSNPD and CDR2 GDNSRS (reference sequence). The CDR3 loop spans 15 amino acids. CDR3 sequence: CAFPPRKRSPNKLIF. The CDR3 nucleotides read TGTGCCTTCCCCCCCCGCAAGCGGTCACCAAATAAACTCATCTTT.

Regarding this clone: TCRdb assigns this DNA the protein of a much larger clone, which departs from its translation at residue 3; this likely reflects a read error, and the protein shown comes from translating the DNA. The chain links TRDV2 to TRDJ1; D unclear. Germline CDR1 reads GEAIGNYY; CDR2 reads EKD. The CDR3 is made up of 15 amino acids. The CDR3 sequence is CASDGVGANTDKLIF. CDR3 in DNA: TGTGCCAGTGACGGCGTCGGTGCAAACACCGATAAACTCATCTTT.

By sample fraction, this clone is hyperexpanded. Other DNA sequences from this sample encode an identical CDR3 as well. V usage is TRDV2 and J usage is TRDJ1, with D possibly matching TRDD3 (6 bases). The CDR3 length is 14 residues. Germline assignment: CDR1 GEAIGNYY and CDR2 EKD. V dropped 2 bases and J dropped 0 bases, with 9 bases sitting between them. The CDR3 region is CACDKVGDTDKLIF. The CDR3 DNA is TGTGCCTGTGACAAAGTGGGGGACACCGATAAACTCATCTTT.

The chain carries TRDV2 and TRDJ2; D not certain. Trimming took 0 bases from V and 7 from J, leaving 2 bases between them. Germline CDR1 and CDR2: GEAIGNYY and EKD. This CDR3 comprises 11 residues. CDR3 sequence (DNA): TGTGCCTGTGACACCGGAGCACAACTCTTCTTT. Amino acids: CACDTGAQLFF.

This clone rates as large. At the DNA level, this CDR3 is encoded by other sequences in the same sample as well. This chain joins TRDV2 and TRDJ1; TRDD3 agrees at 7 bases. Germline CDR1 is GEAIGNYY and CDR2 is EKD. Losses at the gene ends were 0 bases for V and 0 bases for J; bases not matched to a gene: 9. The CDR3 runs 17 residues. CDR3 in amino acids: CACDTLVLGENTDKLIF. CDR3 coding DNA: TGTGCCTGTGACACCCTCGTGTTGGGGGAGAACACCGATAAACTCATCTTT.

This clone was seen only a few times. This DNA's translation differs at residue 10 from TCRdb's protein, which comes from a much larger clone; a read error is likely, and the protein shown is translated from the DNA. The chain joins TRDV2 to TRDJ3, with TRDD3 as a possible D gene (5 bases). The V end was cut by 0 bases, the J end by 0 bases, with 17 bases between. Germline V CDR1 and CDR2: GEAIGNYY, EKD. The CDR3 extends over 20 amino acids. CDR3 sequence: CACDTLGTTDGSWDTRQMFF. For the CDR3, the DNA is TGTGCCTGTGACACCTTGGGGACCACGGACGGCTCCTGGGACACCCGACAGATGTTTTTC.

This clone is labeled medium-sized. V and J are TRDV2 and TRDJ3; the match to TRDD3 covers 9 bases. The CDR3 covers 23 residues. V trimming: 2 bases; J trimming: 0 bases; junction bases outside the gene matches: 19. CDR1 and CDR2 from the germline V gene are GEAIGNYY and EKD. CDR3 protein: CACDKVELGDVGPSSWDTRQMFF. Here the CDR3 DNA reads TGTGCCTGTGACAAGGTGGAACTGGGGGACGTGGGACCAAGCTCCTGGGACACCCGACAGATGTTTTTC.